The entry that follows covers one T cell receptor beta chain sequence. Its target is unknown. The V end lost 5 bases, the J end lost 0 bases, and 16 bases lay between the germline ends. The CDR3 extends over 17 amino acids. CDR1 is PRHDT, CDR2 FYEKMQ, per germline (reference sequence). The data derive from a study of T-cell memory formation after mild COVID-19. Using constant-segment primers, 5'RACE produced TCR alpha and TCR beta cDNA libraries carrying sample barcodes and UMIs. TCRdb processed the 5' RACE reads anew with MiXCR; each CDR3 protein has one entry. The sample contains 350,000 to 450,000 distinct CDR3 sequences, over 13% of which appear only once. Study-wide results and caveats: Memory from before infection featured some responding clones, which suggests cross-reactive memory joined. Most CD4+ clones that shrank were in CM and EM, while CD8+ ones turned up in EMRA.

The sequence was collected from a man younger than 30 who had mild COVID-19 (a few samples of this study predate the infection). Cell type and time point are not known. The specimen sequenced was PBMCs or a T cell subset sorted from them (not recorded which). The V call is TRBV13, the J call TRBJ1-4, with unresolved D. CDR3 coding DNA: TGTGCCAGCAGCAGAACCTCCACGTGGTCAACTAATGAAAAACTGTTTTTT. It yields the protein CASSRTSTWSTNEKLFF.